These 2 T cell receptor beta chains were sequenced from one sample in a study of somatic mutations in cytotoxic T cells in rheumatoid arthritis. This table comes from immunoSEQ multiplex PCR, and its TCRdb copy is limited to in-frame clones, with some not included. The sample has 12,000 to 15,000 clones, 75% to 95% seen once. The sequenced sample was CD4+ T cells sorted from blood. These receptors were taken from a man aged 70 or older with rheumatoid arthritis.

The genes are TRBV4-1 and TRBJ2-2, with TRBD2 matching 7 bases. Trimming cost V 3 bases and J 4 bases; bases outside gene matches: 8. CDR3 length: 16 amino acids. Germline V gene data show CDR1 as MGHRA and CDR2 as YSYEKL. CDR3 amino acids: CASSQEGGRGTGELFF. In DNA, the CDR3 is TGCGCCAGCAGCCAGGAAGGCGGGAGAGGCACCGGGGAGCTGTTTTTT.

This clone was counted once. The V gene is TRBV7-8, the J gene TRBJ1-2; 10 bases match TRBD1. Germline CDR1 reads SGHVS; CDR2 reads FQNEAQ. J was trimmed by 4 bases and V by 0 bases; bases with no gene match: 2. CDR3 size: 15 residues. The DNA for the CDR3 is TGTGCCAGCAGCTTAGCGAGGACAGGGGGCTATGGCTACACCTTC. Residues: CASSLARTGGYGYTF.